The sequence of this T cell receptor beta chain was determined in a study of T cell responses to AZD1222 COVID-19 vaccine. Trimming at V came to 8 bases and at J to 10 bases, leaving 7 bases not matched to a gene. From germline, CDR1 is SNHLY and CDR2 FYNNEI. This CDR3 is 13 amino acids long. As for this clone: The antigen is not known.

Points from the study as a whole: Spike-specific TCR breadth and depth rose after two AZD1222 doses. Clonal diversity may have been underestimated, and the donors were mostly white British, with more females than males. Repertoire sampling happened only post peak T cell response.

Assay: immunoSEQ multiplex PCR; the TCRdb copy retains only in-frame clones and omits some. The table has some 130,000 clones, roughly 88% seen once. The source is an adult who received the AZD1222 COVID-19 vaccine. Here the sequenced sample was peripheral blood, taken 28 days after the second AZD1222 dose. The chain couples TRBV2 to TRBJ1-6; 8 bases fit TRBD1. CDR3 sequence: CASQGQVKSPLHF. In nucleotides, the CDR3 is TGTGCCAGCCAGGGACAGGTGAAATCACCCCTCCACTTT.